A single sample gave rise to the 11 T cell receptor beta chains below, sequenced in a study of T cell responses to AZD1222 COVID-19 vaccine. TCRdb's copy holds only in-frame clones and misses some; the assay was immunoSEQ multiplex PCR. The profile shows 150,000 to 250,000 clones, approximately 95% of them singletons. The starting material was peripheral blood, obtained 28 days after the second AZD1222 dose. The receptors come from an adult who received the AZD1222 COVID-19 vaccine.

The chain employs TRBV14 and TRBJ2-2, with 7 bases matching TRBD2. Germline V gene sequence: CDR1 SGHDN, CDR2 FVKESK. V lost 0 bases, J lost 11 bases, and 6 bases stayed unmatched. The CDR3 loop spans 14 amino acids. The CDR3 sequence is CASSQETGGAELFF. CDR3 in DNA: TGTGCCAGCAGCCAAGAGACGGGGGGAGCAGAGCTGTTTTTT.

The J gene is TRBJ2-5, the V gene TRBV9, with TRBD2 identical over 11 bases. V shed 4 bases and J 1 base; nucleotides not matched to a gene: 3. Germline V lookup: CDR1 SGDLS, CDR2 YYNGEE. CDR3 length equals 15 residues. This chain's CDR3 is CASSRLAGIQETQYF. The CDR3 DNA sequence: TGTGCCAGCAGCAGACTAGCGGGGATCCAAGAGACCCAGTACTTC.

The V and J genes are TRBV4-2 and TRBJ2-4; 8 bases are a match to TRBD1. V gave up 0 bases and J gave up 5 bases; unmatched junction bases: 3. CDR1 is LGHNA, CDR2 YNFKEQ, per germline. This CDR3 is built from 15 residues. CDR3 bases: TGTGCCAGCAGCCAAGATGAACAGGGGGAAAACATTCAGTACTTC. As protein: CASSQDEQGENIQYF.

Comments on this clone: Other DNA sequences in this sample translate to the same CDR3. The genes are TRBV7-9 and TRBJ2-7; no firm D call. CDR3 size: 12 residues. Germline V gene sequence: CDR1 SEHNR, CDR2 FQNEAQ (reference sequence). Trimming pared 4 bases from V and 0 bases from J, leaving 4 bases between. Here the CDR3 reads CASSSSSYEQYF. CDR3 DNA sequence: TGTGCCAGCAGCTCCTCCTCCTACGAGCAGTACTTC.

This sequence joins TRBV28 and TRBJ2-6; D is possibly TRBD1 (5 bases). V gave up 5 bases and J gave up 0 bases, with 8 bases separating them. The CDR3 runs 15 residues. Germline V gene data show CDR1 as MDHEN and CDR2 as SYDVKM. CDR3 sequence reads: CASSHRRSGANVLTF. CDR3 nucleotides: TGTGCCAGCAGTCACAGGCGCTCTGGGGCCAACGTCCTGACTTTC.

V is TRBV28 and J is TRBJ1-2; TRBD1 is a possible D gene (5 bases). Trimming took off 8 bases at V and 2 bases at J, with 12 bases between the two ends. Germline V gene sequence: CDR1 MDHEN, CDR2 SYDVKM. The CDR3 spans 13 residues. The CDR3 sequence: CASQGTTNYGYTF. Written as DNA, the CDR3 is TGTGCCAGCCAGGGCACGACCAACTATGGCTACACCTTC.

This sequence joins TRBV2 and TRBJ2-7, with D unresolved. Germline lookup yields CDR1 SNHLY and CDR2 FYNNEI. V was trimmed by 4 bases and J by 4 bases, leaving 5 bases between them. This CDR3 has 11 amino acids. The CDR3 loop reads CASSGDYEQYF. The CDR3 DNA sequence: TGTGCCAGCAGTGGAGATTACGAGCAGTACTTC.

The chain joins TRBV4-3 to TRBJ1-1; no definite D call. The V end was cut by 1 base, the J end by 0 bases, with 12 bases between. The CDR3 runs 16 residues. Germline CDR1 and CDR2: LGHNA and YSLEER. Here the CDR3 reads CASSQGEGLVNTEAFF. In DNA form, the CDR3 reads TGCGCCAGCAGCCAAGGGGAAGGGTTGGTGAACACTGAAGCTTTCTTT.

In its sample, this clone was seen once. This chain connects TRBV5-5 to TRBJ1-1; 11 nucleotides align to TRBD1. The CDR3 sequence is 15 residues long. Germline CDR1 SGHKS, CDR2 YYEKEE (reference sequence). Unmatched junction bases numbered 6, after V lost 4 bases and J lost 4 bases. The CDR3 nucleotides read TGTGCCAGCAGCGTCTACGGGACAGGGGGCACTGAAGCTTTCTTT. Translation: CASSVYGTGGTEAFF.

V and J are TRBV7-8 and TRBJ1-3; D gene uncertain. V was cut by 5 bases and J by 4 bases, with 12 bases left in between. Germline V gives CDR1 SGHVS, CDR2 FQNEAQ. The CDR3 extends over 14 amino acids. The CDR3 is CASSAGSEGNTIYF. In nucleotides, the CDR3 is TGTGCCAGCAGCGCGGGCTCCGAAGGAAACACCATATATTTT.

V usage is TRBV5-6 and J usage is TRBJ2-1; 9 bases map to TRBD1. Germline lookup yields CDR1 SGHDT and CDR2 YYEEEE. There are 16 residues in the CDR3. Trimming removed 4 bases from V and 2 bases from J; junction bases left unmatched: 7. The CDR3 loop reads CASSRQRTGAYNEQFF. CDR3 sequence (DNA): TGTGCCAGCAGCCGCCAGAGGACAGGGGCCTACAATGAGCAGTTCTTC.